A single sample is the source of the 24 T cell receptor beta chains below, sequenced in a study of T cells in Graves' hyperthyroidism and ophthalmopathy. There were TCR beta CDR3 regions amplified from RNA transcripts. First-round RT-PCR targeting the TCR CDR3 was performed with the HTBI primer set. TCRdb reprocessed the multiplex PCR reads via MiXCR and lists one record per CDR3 protein. The sample shows around 620,000 distinct CDR3 sequences, roughly 50% of them seen only once. Sequenced: peripheral blood or thyroid tissue (not recorded which). The source is an adult woman with Graves' disease, either hyperthyroidism or ophthalmopathy (not recorded which).

At least ten counts were recorded for this clonotype. An end of the junction differs from the germline gene, which may be a read error. The rearrangement uses TRBV10-2 and TRBJ2-7; D tentatively reads TRBD1 or TRBD2 (5 bases each). The CDR3 loop spans 15 amino acids. Looked up from germline, CDR1 is WSHSY and CDR2 is SAAADI. In nucleotides, the CDR3 is TGCGTCAGCAGTGATTTCGGGACCTTCTCCTACGAGCAGTACTTC. Residues: CVSSDFGTFSYEQYF.

In its sample, this clonotype was seen many times. A much larger clone is a single base away; this may be a read error. The chain links TRBV25-1 to TRBJ2-7; 7 bases agree with TRBD1. This CDR3 is built from 13 residues. CDR1 is MGHDK, CDR2 SYGVNS, per germline. The CDR3 region is CAGRDRVSYEQYF. CDR3 sequence (DNA): TGTGCCGGCAGAGACAGGGTATCCTACGAGCAGTACTTC.

There are many counts of this clonotype. The genes are TRBV2 and TRBJ1-1, with D tentatively TRBD1 (5 bases). Trimming stripped 7 bases from V and 0 bases from J, with 12 bases between. The CDR3 extends over 14 amino acids. Germline assignment: CDR1 SNHLY and CDR2 FYNNEI. CDR3 residues: CASTTQAMNTEAFF. CDR3 DNA: TGTGCCAGCACGACACAGGCTATGAACACTGAAGCTTTCTTT.

Points on this clonotype: Relative to the germline gene, one junction end is altered; a read error may explain this. The chain joins TRBV11-1 to TRBJ1-6, with a weak D call TRBD1 (5 bases). CDR3 length: 14 residues. CDR1 SGHAT and CDR2 FQDESV come from the germline V gene (reference sequence). The CDR3 loop is CASRAIGVNPPLHF. The CDR3 DNA reads TGTGCCAGCAGGGCGATAGGGGTTAATCCACCCCTCCACTTT. The full variable domain, with the rest looked up from reference TRBV11-1 and TRBJ1-6, is EAEVAQSPRYKITEKSQAVAFWCDPISGHATLYWYRQILGQGPELLVQFQDESVVDDSQLPKDRFSAERLKGVDSTLKIQPAELGDSAMYLCASRAIGVNPPLHFGNGTRLTVT.

In its sample, this clonotype was seen a few times. At one of its ends the junction is not consistent with the germline gene, which may arise from a read error. The rearrangement joins TRBV5-1 to TRBJ2-7; 9 positions match TRBD2. This CDR3 comprises 16 residues. The germline gives CDR1 SGHRS, CDR2 YFSETQ. CDR3 sequence reads: CASSFSGSRGEGEQYF. The CDR3 bases are TGTGCCAGCAGTTTTAGCGGGAGCCGCGGGGAAGGCGAGCAGTACTTC.

The chain has TRBV7-9 and TRBJ2-3; D may be TRBD2 (5 bases). The CDR3 sequence is 17 residues long. Germline assignment: CDR1 SEHNR and CDR2 FQNEAQ (reference sequence). V was cut by 4 bases and J by 2 bases, with 19 bases left in between. The DNA of the CDR3 is TGTGCCAGCAGCTCGGGCATCGGGGTGCAGAACACAGATACGCAGTATTTT. This translates into CASSSGIGVQNTDTQYF. Based on the CDR3 plus reference TRBV7-9 and TRBJ2-3, the full variable domain is DTGVSQNPRHKITKRGQNVTFRCDPISEHNRLYWYRQTLGQGPEFLTYFQNEAQLEKSRLLSDRFSAERPKGSFSTLEIQRTEQGDSAMYLCASSSGIGVQNTDTQYFGPGTRLTVL.

At least ten counts were recorded for this clonotype. The rearrangement joins TRBV29-1 to TRBJ2-2; a weak D match, TRBD2 (5 bases). The V end lost 4 bases, the J end lost 6 bases, and 9 bases lay between the germline ends. The CDR3 runs 12 residues. Germline V gene lookup returns CDR1 SQVTM and CDR2 ANQGSEA. In DNA form, the CDR3 reads TGCAGCGTTGCGGACTCCCCCGGGGAGCTGTTTTTT. Protein: CSVADSPGELFF.

The V and J genes are TRBV5-1 and TRBJ1-6; weak D call: TRBD1 (6 bases). The CDR3 consists of 15 residues. The V end was cut by 1 base, the J end by 7 bases, with 12 bases between. Per the germline V gene, CDR1 is SGHRS and CDR2 is YFSETQ. The CDR3 sequence: CASSLWTEGNSPLHF. The CDR3, as DNA: TGCGCCAGCAGCTTGTGGACAGAAGGAAATTCACCCCTCCACTTT. The full variable domain, with the rest looked up from reference TRBV5-1 and TRBJ1-6, is KAGVTQTPRYLIKTRGQQVTLSCSPISGHRSVSWYQQTPGQGLQFLFEYFSETQRNKGNFPGRFSGRQFSNSRSEMNVSTLELGDSALYLCASSLWTEGNSPLHFGNGTRLTVT.

This clonotype came up many times. This CDR3 reads CSVDPRENTEAFF. In nucleotides, the CDR3 is TGCAGCGTTGACCCGAGAGAGAACACTGAAGCTTTCTTT. The chain combines TRBV29-1 with TRBJ1-1; unclear D gene. CDR1 is SQVTM and CDR2 is ANQGSEA in the germline V gene. This CDR3 comprises 13 residues. Deletions cut 3 bases from V and 1 base from J, with 9 bases between. The variable domain in full, with the rest retrieved from reference TRBV29-1 and TRBJ1-1, is SAVISQKPSRDICQRGTSLTIQCQVDSQVTMMFWYRQQPGQSLTLIATANQGSEATYESGFVIDKFPISRPNLTFSTLTVSNMSPEDSSIYLCSVDPRENTEAFFGQGTRLTVV.

The genes are TRBV25-1 and TRBJ2-7; no reliable D call. Germline assignment: CDR1 MGHDK and CDR2 SYGVNS. The CDR3 is made up of 12 amino acids. Trimming took 4 bases from V and 2 from J, leaving 6 bases between them. DNA for the CDR3: TGTGCCAGCAGTGGCCAGGCCTACGAGCAGTACTTC. This sequence encodes CASSGQAYEQYF.

In regard to this clonotype: The junction departs from the called germline gene at one end, perhaps through a read error. The CDR3 DNA reads TGTGCCAGCGGTTACTCGAGCTGGGCTGAAGCTTTCTTT. Translated: CASGYSSWAEAFF. J is TRBJ1-1 and V is TRBV6-5; D gene ambiguous. Looked up from germline, CDR1 is MNHEY and CDR2 is SVGAGI. CDR3 length: 13 amino acids.

The rearrangement uses TRBV5-1 and TRBJ2-2; D not resolved. V lost 2 bases and J lost 0, with 8 bases in between. Germline values: CDR1 SGHRS, CDR2 YFSETQ. This CDR3 is built from 15 residues. CDR3 loop: CASSFQRSNTGELFF. CDR3 nucleotide sequence: TGCGCCAGCAGCTTCCAGCGATCGAACACCGGGGAGCTGTTTTTT. The full variable domain, in which reference TRBV5-1 and TRBJ2-2 provide the parts outside the CDR3, is KAGVTQTPRYLIKTRGQQVTLSCSPISGHRSVSWYQQTPGQGLQFLFEYFSETQRNKGNFPGRFSGRQFSNSRSEMNVSTLELGDSALYLCASSFQRSNTGELFFGEGSRLTVL.

The table lists this clonotype with many counts. This chain connects TRBV7-9 to TRBJ2-7; maybe TRBD1 (8 bases). Germline loops: CDR1 SEHNR, CDR2 FQNEAQ (reference sequence). V dropped 5 bases and J dropped 6 bases, with 20 bases sitting between them. The CDR3 loop spans 15 amino acids. CDR3 amino acids: CASSPDNRGGGEQYF. The CDR3 nucleotides read TGTGCCAGCAGCCCTGACAACAGGGGGGGTGGCGAGCAGTACTTC.

This chain connects TRBV20-1 to TRBJ1-2, with D uncertain. V lost 3 bases and J 6 bases, leaving 8 bases between the germline ends. CDR1 is DFQATT and CDR2 is SNEGSKA in the germline V gene (reference sequence). The CDR3 runs to 11 residues. The CDR3 DNA reads as TGCAGTGCTAGTAGCGCAGATGGCTACACCTTC. This translates into CSASSADGYTF.

This clonotype was counted ten times or more. This chain uses TRBV19 with TRBJ2-7; 7 bases match TRBD2. Germline values: CDR1 LNHDA, CDR2 SQIVND (reference sequence). This CDR3 spans 12 amino acids. V gave up 5 bases and J gave up 4 bases; unmatched junction bases: 2. CDR3 sequence: CASSAGVYEQYF. DNA for the CDR3: TGTGCCAGTAGTGCGGGGGTGTACGAGCAGTACTTC.

This clonotype showed up just once. A read error may produce the germline difference seen at one junction end. The chain combines TRBV7-9 with TRBJ2-5; D ambiguous. The germline V gene encodes CDR1 SEHNR and CDR2 FQNEAQ (reference sequence). This CDR3 has 14 residues. The CDR3 DNA is TGCGCCAGCAGCTTAAACTCTGGGGTGGAGACCCAGTACTTC. Protein product: CASSLNSGVETQYF. Combining the CDR3 with reference TRBV7-9 and TRBJ2-5 gives the whole variable domain DTGVSQNPRHKITKRGQNVTFRCDPISEHNRLYWYRQTLGQGPEFLTYFQNEAQLEKSRLLSDRFSAERPKGSFSTLEIQRTEQGDSAMYLCASSLNSGVETQYFGPGTRLLVL.

This clonotype was found many times. This chain joins TRBV15 and TRBJ1-2, with D perhaps TRBD1 (6 bases). Germline CDR1 is LNHNV and CDR2 is YYDKDF (reference sequence). The V end lost 0 bases, the J end lost 8 bases, and 13 bases lay between the germline ends. This CDR3 contains 14 residues. CDR3 amino acids: CATSREGGLGGYTF. The DNA of the CDR3 is TGTGCCACCAGCAGAGAGGGGGGGCTAGGGGGCTACACCTTC. The complete variable domain, with remaining parts taken from reference TRBV15 and TRBJ1-2, reads DAMVIQNPRYQVTQFGKPVTLSCSQTLNHNVMYWYQQKSSQAPKLLFHYYDKDFNNEADTPDNFQSRRPNTSFCFLDIRSPGLGDTAMYLCATSREGGLGGYTFGSGTRLTVV.

V gene TRBV6-6 combines with J gene TRBJ2-7; D gene unclear. CDR3 length: 14 residues. The V gene lost 7 bases and the J gene lost 1 base, with 14 bases spanning the gap. The germline V gene encodes CDR1 MNHNY and CDR2 SVGAGI (reference sequence). The CDR3 bases are TGTGCCAGCAAGCAGGATAGGGATTCCTACGAGCAGTACTTC. It encodes CASKQDRDSYEQYF.

The chain links TRBV28 to TRBJ1-1; no firm D call. With 6 bases removed from V and 0 bases from J, the gap between germline ends came to 11 bases. Germline-derived CDR1 and CDR2 are MDHEN and SYDVKM. The CDR3 extends over 14 amino acids. CDR3 coding DNA: TGTGCCAGCAGGGAGACGGGTATGAACACTGAAGCTTTCTTT. Translated: CASRETGMNTEAFF.

This clonotype appeared a few times. This chain joins TRBV28 and TRBJ1-2; weak D call: TRBD1 (5 bases). Trimming stripped 2 bases from V and 5 bases from J, with 12 bases between. The CDR3 covers 14 residues. Germline V gene lookup returns CDR1 MDHEN and CDR2 SYDVKM. The CDR3 DNA reads as TGTGCCAGCAGTTTACAGGGTTTAGGGTATGGCTACACCTTC. Translation gives CASSLQGLGYGYTF.

The table lists this clonotype with many counts. The rearrangement links TRBV29-1 to TRBJ2-2; TRBD1 agrees at 7 bases. The V and J ends lost 6 bases and 2 bases, in that order; junction bases with no gene match: 6. Per the germline V gene, CDR1 is SQVTM and CDR2 is ANQGSEA. This CDR3 is 14 amino acids long. The CDR3 protein is CSVSRDSNTGELFF. For the CDR3, the DNA is TGCAGCGTGTCACGGGACAGCAACACCGGGGAGCTGTTTTTT.

This chain joins TRBV6-5 and TRBJ1-5, with D possibly matching TRBD1 (6 bases). V lost 9 bases and J 9 bases, leaving 12 bases between the germline ends. The CDR3 totals 11 residues. CDR1 is MNHEY and CDR2 is SVGAGI in the germline V gene. The CDR3 reads CASTGFGPQHF. In nucleotides, the CDR3 is TGTGCCAGTACAGGGTTTGGGCCCCAGCATTTT.

This sequence joins TRBV11-2 and TRBJ1-1; D might be TRBD1 (5 bases). V shed 5 bases and J shed 2 bases, with 12 bases lying between them. The CDR3 runs to 14 residues. Germline V gives CDR1 SGHAT, CDR2 FQNNGV. The CDR3 DNA is TGTGCCAGCAGCCAAGATGGGGCAAACACTGAAGCTTTCTTT. Translating it yields CASSQDGANTEAFF.

The table lists this clonotype with a count of one. It may be a read error: a sequence one base away is much more abundant. V and J are TRBV4-2 and TRBJ1-5; maybe TRBD1 (5 bases). CDR3 size: 15 residues. Trimming took 5 bases from V and 3 from J, leaving 14 bases between them. CDR1 LGHNA and CDR2 YNFKEQ come from the germline V gene. CDR3 coding DNA: TGTGCCAGCAGCTTGGGGGTTATTGACAATCAGCCCCAGCATTTT. Protein: CASSLGVIDNQPQHF.